This T cell receptor (beta chain) is from a study of cytomegalovirus exposure and HLA in healthy donors. Of note for this clone: No antigen is known for it.

Vbeta (60) and Jbeta (13) primers were used in the PCR. Per the authors' pipeline: Some 9.9 million of about 88 million unique TCR beta chains were shared, per a later count. TCRdb's table, derived via immunoSEQ multiplex PCR, lists solely in-frame clones and lacks some. From that table come the V and J calls and clone size; the DNA was used to work out D and trimming. The repertoire holds roughly 200,000 clones, with 65% to 80% as singletons. Whole-study findings and limits: The study carried out a later analysis of TCR beta sequences. It associated under 20,000 of them with specific HLA alleles at a false discovery rate of 0.05. Based on reports, TCR beta sequences accurately predicted HLA-A and HLA-B alleles for most subjects. Previously analyzed data showed that most TCR beta V segments were productive at a frequency of about 87% or about 30%.

This CDR3 is built from 18 residues. Trimming pared 0 bases from V and 0 bases from J, leaving 17 bases between. Germline CDR1 is SEHNR and CDR2 is FQNEAQ (reference sequence). This chain connects TRBV7-9 to TRBJ1-1; tentative D call: TRBD1 (6 bases). The source of this sequence is a woman aged 25 to 39 in good health and CMV-seropositive. Sequenced material: PBMCs. CDR3 coding DNA: TGTGCCAGCAGCTTAGCAGACTTCAGGGGAGGGGTGAACACTGAAGCTTTCTTT. It encodes CASSLADFRGGVNTEAFF.